This TCR beta chain stems from a study of blood T cell repertoires in COVID-19. About the study: Samples came from the United States, Italy and Spain, spanning acute and convalescent COVID-19. T cells, B-cell-depleted T cells, or PBMCs provided the cDNA or gDNA that served as material.

Original processing methods: Estimation of nucleated cell counts relied on the amplification of reference gene primers. Sequenced by immunoSEQ multiplex PCR; TCRdb stores in-frame clones only, minus some. The DNA gave D and trimming, while V, J and clone size come from that table. The top ten clones hold roughly 5.3% of a sample with some 210,000 clones, 70% to 90% of them seen once. The length of the CDR3 is 15 residues. V lost 0 bases to trimming and J lost 8 bases; unmatched junction nucleotides: 3. Germline CDR1 SGHTA, CDR2 FQGNSA. Sequencing was performed on peripheral blood. The rearrangement joins TRBV7-2 to TRBJ2-7, with TRBD2 matching 14 bases. This sequence originates from a woman in her seventies with active or convalescent COVID-19. The CDR3 here is CASSLAGLAGEQQYF. CDR3 bases: TGTGCCAGCAGCTTAGCGGGACTAGCGGGAGAGCAGCAGTACTTC.